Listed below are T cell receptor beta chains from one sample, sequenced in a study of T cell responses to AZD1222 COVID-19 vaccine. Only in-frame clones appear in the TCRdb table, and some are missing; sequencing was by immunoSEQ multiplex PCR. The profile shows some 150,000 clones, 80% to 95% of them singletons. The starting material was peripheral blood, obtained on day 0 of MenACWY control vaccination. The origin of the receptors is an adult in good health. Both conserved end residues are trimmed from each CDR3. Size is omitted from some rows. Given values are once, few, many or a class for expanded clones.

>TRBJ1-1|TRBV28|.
ASKFTGDTEAF
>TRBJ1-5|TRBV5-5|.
ASSRDRGNQPQH
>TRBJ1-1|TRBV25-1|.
ASSEPRQGNTEAF
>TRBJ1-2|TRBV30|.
AWSVRLQNGYT
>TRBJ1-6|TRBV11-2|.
ASNLGGGRGHSPLH
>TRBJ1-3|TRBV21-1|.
ASSKQHSGNTIY
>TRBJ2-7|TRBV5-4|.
ASSLGGPDKYEQY
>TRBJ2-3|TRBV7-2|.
ASSFGPLDTQY
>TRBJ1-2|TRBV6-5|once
ASSLGQATGDGYT
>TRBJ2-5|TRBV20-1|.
SAIDRGRETQY
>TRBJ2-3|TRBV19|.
AYPSAGVTDTQY
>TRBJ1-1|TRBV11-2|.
ASSEIQGYGTEAF
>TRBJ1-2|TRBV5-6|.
ASRLTATGAGYT
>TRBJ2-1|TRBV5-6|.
ASSLEGGHLNEQF
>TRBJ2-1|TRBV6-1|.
ASSEAAGLFEQF
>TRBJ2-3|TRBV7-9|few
ASSLRESTDTQY
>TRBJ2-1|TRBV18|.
ASSPLGTSGIDEQF
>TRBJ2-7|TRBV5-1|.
ASSLVGKPPYEQY
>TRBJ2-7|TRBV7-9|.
ASRSSGGGYEQY
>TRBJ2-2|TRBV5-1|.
ASGPGQANTGELF
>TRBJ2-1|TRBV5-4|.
ASSLAGRVSYNEQF